This T cell receptor beta chain was captured in a study of CD8+CD57+ T cells in acquired aplastic anemia. Germline V CDR1 and CDR2: LNHDA, SQIVND (reference sequence). This CDR3 has 15 amino acids. Deletions cut 3 bases from V and 3 bases from J, with 13 bases between. The template used for profiling TCR beta VDJ and CDR3 was genomic DNA. MiXCR was run by TCRdb on the reads, yielding one entry per CDR3 protein. The sample lists 55,000 to 80,000 distinct CDR3 sequences, approximately 51% seen once, with around 8% in the top ten. This receptor was obtained from a human donor in good health, serving as a control. The sample was sorted CD4+, CD8+, or CD8+CD57+ T cells (not recorded which) from PBMCs. V is TRBV19 and J is TRBJ2-3; either TRBD1 or TRBD2 may supply D (5 bases each). Here the CDR3 reads CASSMSRGVTDTQYF. CDR3 bases: TGTGCCAGTAGTATGTCTAGAGGGGTGACAGATACGCAGTATTTT.